One and the same sample provided the 15 T cell receptor beta chains below, sequenced in a study of cytomegalovirus exposure and HLA in healthy donors (dated by TCRdb to about 2017). The library came from the immunoSEQ multiplex PCR assay. For the multiplex PCR, a mixture combining 60 forward primers for TCR Vbeta segments and 13 reverse primers for TCR Jbeta segments was used. Entries here come from immuneACCESS through TCRdb and include only in-frame sequences with V and J called. Some clones fail to appear in such tables; in the studies checked, an unresolved V gene covers under half of the shortfall, and the cause of the remainder is unknown. In this sample the table shows roughly 120,000 clones, over 75% of which occur a single time. Of the sample, about 13% falls within the top ten clones. The sequenced material came from PBMCs. The receptors shown here come from a woman aged 35 to 49 in good health and CMV-seropositive.

This chain links TRBV2 with TRBJ2-1; TRBD2 matches at 8 bases. With V trimmed by 4 bases and J by 9 bases, 11 bases remained unmatched. The CDR3 totals 15 residues. CDR1 and CDR2 from the germline V gene are SNHLY and FYNNEI. The CDR3 coding sequence is TGTGCCAGCAGTGGGGTCAACGGGAGGGCCGGTGAGCAGTTCTTC. This translates into CASSGVNGRAGEQFF.

The rearrangement links TRBV5-1 to TRBJ2-3; no clear D gene. This CDR3 has 13 amino acids. Germline CDR1 SGHRS, CDR2 YFSETQ. V lost 3 bases and J 0 bases, leaving 5 bases between the germline ends. CDR3 DNA sequence: TGCGCCAGCAGCTCGACTAGCACAGATACGCAGTATTTT. Its protein is CASSSTSTDTQYF.

V usage is TRBV5-5 and J usage is TRBJ2-7; 9 bases map to TRBD1. The CDR3 is made up of 14 amino acids. After removal of 4 bases from V and 4 bases from J, the junction contained 6 bases not matched to a gene. From germline, CDR1 is SGHKS and CDR2 YYEKEE (reference sequence). Here the CDR3 DNA reads TGTGCCAGCAGCCGGACAGGGGCGCCATACGAGCAGTACTTC. The encoded protein is CASSRTGAPYEQYF.

This clone has a single count. DNA for the CDR3: TGTGCCAGCATGTCAAGGGGATTGCACACCGGGGAGCTGTTTTTT. Translated: CASMSRGLHTGELFF. This chain uses TRBV28 with TRBJ2-2; maybe TRBD1 (5 bases). The CDR3 totals 15 residues. The germline V gene encodes CDR1 MDHEN and CDR2 SYDVKM. The V and J ends lost 7 bases and 3 bases respectively, with 15 bases between them.

The chain carries TRBV9 and TRBJ2-1, with 11 bases fitting TRBD2. The germline V gene has CDR1 SGDLS and CDR2 YYNGEE. The V gene end was trimmed by 3 bases and the J gene end by 8 bases; junction bases not matched to a gene: 7. CDR3 length: 15 amino acids. The CDR3 DNA reads TGTGCCAGCAGCGACGGACTAGCGGGTCTCGATGAGCAGTTCTTC. As protein: CASSDGLAGLDEQFF.

This clone was found once. CDR3: CATSIGAVNEKLFF. The CDR3 region has the DNA TGTGCCACCAGCATTGGGGCTGTTAATGAAAAACTGTTTTTT. The J gene is TRBJ1-4, the V gene TRBV15; perhaps TRBD1 as D (5 bases). The CDR3 totals 14 residues. Between the trimmed V and J ends, which lost 4 bases and 4 bases, there was a span of 10 bases. Germline lookup yields CDR1 LNHNV and CDR2 YYDKDF (reference sequence).

This clone was seen only a few times. The chain carries TRBV30 and TRBJ2-3; D remains unclear. V lost 4 bases and J lost 2, with 10 bases in between. CDR3 length: 13 residues. Germline-derived CDR1 and CDR2 are GTSNPN and SVGIG (reference sequence). The CDR3 loop reads CAWKAPHTDTQYF. For the CDR3, the DNA is TGTGCCTGGAAAGCTCCCCACACAGATACGCAGTATTTT.

The rearrangement joins TRBV29-1 to TRBJ2-7; 7 bases agree with TRBD1. This CDR3 contains 13 residues. Germline values: CDR1 SQVTM, CDR2 ANQGSEA. V was pared by 4 bases and J by 6 bases, with 9 bases of the junction left unmatched. The DNA for the CDR3 is TGCAGCGTTGTAGGGGGCACGGGCGGCGAGCAGTACTTC. Encoded protein: CSVVGGTGGEQYF.

The rearrangement joins TRBV23-1 to TRBJ2-7; the match to TRBD1 covers 9 bases. TRBV23-1 is treated as an ORF (open reading frame) with a function not yet certain. V lost 6 bases to trimming and J lost 5 bases; unmatched junction nucleotides: 14. This CDR3 is built from 16 residues. The CDR3 spells CASSFRAGQGKDEQYF. The CDR3 DNA reads as TGCGCCAGCAGCTTCCGGGCAGGACAGGGGAAGGACGAGCAGTACTTC.

The gene calls are TRBV11-2 and TRBJ2-7; D might be TRBD2 (6 bases). The length of the CDR3 is 17 residues. The V end lost 3 bases, the J end lost 4 bases, and 22 bases lay between the germline ends. Germline values: CDR1 SGHAT, CDR2 FQNNGV. The CDR3 DNA follows: TGTGCCAGCAGCTTCTACCCCCGGGACTCATTACTTTACGAGCAGTACTTC. It is translated as CASSFYPRDSLLYEQYF. Drawing the rest from reference TRBV11-2 and TRBJ2-7, the complete variable domain is EAGVAQSPRYKIIEKRQSVAFWCNPISGHATLYWYQQILGQGPKLLIQFQNNGVVDDSQLPKDRFSAERLKGVDSTLKIQPAKLEDSAVYLCASSFYPRDSLLYEQYFGPGTRLTVT.

This clone was seen only once. This sequence joins TRBV19 and TRBJ2-3, with 7 bases aligning to TRBD1. Germline V gene sequence: CDR1 LNHDA, CDR2 SQIVND (reference sequence). The V segment lost 5 bases and the J segment 3 bases; nucleotides outside the gene matches: 8. The CDR3 length is 15 residues. The CDR3, as DNA: TGTGCCAGTAGTTTACAGGGGATAAGGACAGATACGCAGTATTTT. Protein product: CASSLQGIRTDTQYF.

The J gene is TRBJ2-7, the V gene TRBV14; tentative D call: TRBD2 (6 bases). This CDR3 spans 14 amino acids. The V end lost 4 bases, the J end lost 3 bases, and 13 bases lay between the germline ends. From germline, CDR1 is SGHDN and CDR2 FVKESK. In DNA, the CDR3 is TGTGCCAGCAGCCCGGGAGAGCAGTACTACGAGCAGTACTTC. Its protein product is CASSPGEQYYEQYF.

This chain connects TRBV5-1 to TRBJ2-5, with 7 bases identical to TRBD1. The trim removed 4 bases at V and 1 base at J, leaving 7 bases unmatched. Germline V gene sequence: CDR1 SGHRS, CDR2 YFSETQ. This CDR3 is 15 amino acids long. The CDR3 nucleotides are TGCGCCAGCAGCGGGTCAACAGGGGCCCAAGAGACCCAGTACTTC. This sequence encodes CASSGSTGAQETQYF.

This chain's CDR3 is CASSLAVRAGRNTEAFF. The CDR3 nucleotides are TGCGCCAGCAGCTTGGCGGTCAGGGCCGGGAGGAACACTGAAGCTTTCTTT. The J gene is TRBJ1-1, the V gene TRBV5-1; the D gene is possibly TRBD1 (5 bases). CDR3 length: 17 residues. The germline V gene encodes CDR1 SGHRS and CDR2 YFSETQ. The V and J ends lost 0 bases and 1 base respectively, with 16 bases between them.

The chain uses TRBV5-4 and TRBJ1-3; D remains unclear. The CDR3 has 16 amino acids. V was clipped by 1 base and J by 0 bases, with 11 bases between them. Per germline, CDR1 SGHNT and CDR2 YYREEE (reference sequence). The CDR3 sequence: CASSLNRGLSGNTIYF. CDR3 sequence (DNA): TGTGCCAGCAGCTTGAATAGAGGGCTCTCTGGAAACACCATATATTTT.